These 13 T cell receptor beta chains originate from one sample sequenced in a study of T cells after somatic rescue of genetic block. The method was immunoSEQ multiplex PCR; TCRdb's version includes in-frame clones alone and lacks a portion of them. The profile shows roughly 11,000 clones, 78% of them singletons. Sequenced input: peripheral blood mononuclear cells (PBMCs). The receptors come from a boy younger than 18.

CDR3 sequence: CATSRGDTSNYGYTF. In nucleotides, the CDR3 is TGTGCCACCAGCAGAGGGGACACCTCTAACTATGGCTACACCTTC. The chain has TRBV15 and TRBJ1-2; the D gene is possibly TRBD1 (6 bases). In germline, CDR1 is LNHNV, CDR2 YYDKDF (reference sequence). Deletions cut 1 base from V and 0 bases from J, with 9 bases between. CDR3 size: 15 residues.

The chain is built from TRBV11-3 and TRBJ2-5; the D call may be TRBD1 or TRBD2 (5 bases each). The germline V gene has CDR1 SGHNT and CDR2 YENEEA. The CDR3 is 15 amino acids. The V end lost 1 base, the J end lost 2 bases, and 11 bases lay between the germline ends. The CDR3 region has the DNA TGTGCCAGCAGCTTAGGACAGAGGGTACAAGAGACCCAGTACTTC. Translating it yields CASSLGQRVQETQYF.

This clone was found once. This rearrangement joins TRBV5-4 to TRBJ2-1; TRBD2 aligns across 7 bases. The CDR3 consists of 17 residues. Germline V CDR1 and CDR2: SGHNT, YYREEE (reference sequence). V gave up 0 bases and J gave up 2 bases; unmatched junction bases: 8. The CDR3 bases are TGTGCCAGCAGCTTGGCCTTGACCAGCGGGACCTACAATGAGCAGTTCTTC. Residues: CASSLALTSGTYNEQFF.

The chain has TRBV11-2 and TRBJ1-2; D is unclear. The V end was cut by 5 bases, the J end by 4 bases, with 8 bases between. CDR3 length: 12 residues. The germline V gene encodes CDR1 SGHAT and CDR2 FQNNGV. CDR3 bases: TGTGCCAGCAGCATCTCCCTCTATGGCTACACCTTC. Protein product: CASSISLYGYTF.

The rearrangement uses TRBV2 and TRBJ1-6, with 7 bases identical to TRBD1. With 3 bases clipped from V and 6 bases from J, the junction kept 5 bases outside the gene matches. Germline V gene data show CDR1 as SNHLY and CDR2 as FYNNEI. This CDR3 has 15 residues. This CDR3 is CASSDQGVSNSPLHF. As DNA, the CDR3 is TGTGCCAGCAGTGATCAGGGGGTATCTAATTCACCCCTCCACTTT.

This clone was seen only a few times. The CDR3 coding sequence is TGTGCTAGTGGTTTGGGCCGGCAACAAGAGACCCAGTACTTC. Translation: CASGLGRQQETQYF. The genes are TRBV12-5 and TRBJ2-5; D unclear. Trimming pared 1 base from V and 2 bases from J, leaving 8 bases between. The length of the CDR3 is 14 residues. CDR1 is LGHNT and CDR2 is FRNRAP in the germline V gene.

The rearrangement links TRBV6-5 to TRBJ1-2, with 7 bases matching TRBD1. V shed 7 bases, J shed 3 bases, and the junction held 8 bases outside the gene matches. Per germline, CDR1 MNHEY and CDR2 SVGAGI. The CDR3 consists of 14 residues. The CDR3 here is CASTRQGGHYGYTF. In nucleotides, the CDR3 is TGTGCCAGCACAAGACAGGGTGGTCACTATGGCTACACCTTC.

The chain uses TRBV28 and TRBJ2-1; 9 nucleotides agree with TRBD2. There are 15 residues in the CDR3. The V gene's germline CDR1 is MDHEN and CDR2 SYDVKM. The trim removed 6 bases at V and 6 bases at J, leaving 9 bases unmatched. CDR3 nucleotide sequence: TGTGCCAGCAGCCCAAGTAGCGGGAGCTTCAATGAGCAGTTCTTC. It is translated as CASSPSSGSFNEQFF.

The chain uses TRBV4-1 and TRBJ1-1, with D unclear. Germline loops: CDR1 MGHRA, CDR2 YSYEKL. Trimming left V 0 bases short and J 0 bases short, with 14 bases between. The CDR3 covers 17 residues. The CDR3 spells CASSQDGVKLMNTEAFF. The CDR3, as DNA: TGCGCCAGCAGCCAAGATGGGGTGAAATTAATGAACACTGAAGCTTTCTTT.

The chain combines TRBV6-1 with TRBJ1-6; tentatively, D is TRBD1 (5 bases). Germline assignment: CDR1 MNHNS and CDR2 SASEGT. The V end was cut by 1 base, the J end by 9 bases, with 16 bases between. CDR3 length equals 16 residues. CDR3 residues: CASSEGAAGGGSPLHF. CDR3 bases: TGTGCCAGCAGTGAAGGGGCCGCTGGCGGGGGTTCACCCCTCCACTTT.

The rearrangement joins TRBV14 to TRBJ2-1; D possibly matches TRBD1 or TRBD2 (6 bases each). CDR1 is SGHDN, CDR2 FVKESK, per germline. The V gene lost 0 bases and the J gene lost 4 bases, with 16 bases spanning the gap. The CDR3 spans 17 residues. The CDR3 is CASSQERRGGIYNEQFF. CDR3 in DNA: TGTGCCAGCAGCCAAGAAAGGCGAGGGGGGATTTACAATGAGCAGTTCTTC.

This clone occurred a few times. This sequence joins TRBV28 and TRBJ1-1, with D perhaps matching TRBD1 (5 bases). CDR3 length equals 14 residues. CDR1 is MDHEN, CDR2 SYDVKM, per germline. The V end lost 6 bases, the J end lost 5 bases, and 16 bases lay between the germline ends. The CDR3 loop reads CASRGLGEGTEAFF. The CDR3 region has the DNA TGTGCCAGCAGGGGGCTAGGGGAAGGGACTGAAGCTTTCTTT.

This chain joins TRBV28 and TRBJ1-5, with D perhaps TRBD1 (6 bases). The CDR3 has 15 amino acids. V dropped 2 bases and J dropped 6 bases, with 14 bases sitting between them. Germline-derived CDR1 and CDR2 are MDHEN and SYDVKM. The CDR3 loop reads CASSLPWQGSQPQHF. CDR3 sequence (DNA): TGTGCCAGCAGTTTACCTTGGCAGGGGAGTCAGCCCCAGCATTTT.